Below are 22 T cell receptor beta chains sequenced from a single sample in a study of CD8+CD57+ T cells in acquired aplastic anemia. TCR beta VDJ and CDR3 were profiled, and genomic DNA was the template. Each CDR3 protein is one row after TCRdb ran MiXCR on the reads. This table has 100,000 to 150,000 distinct CDR3 sequences, approximately 61% appearing once. Patients chosen for sequencing had CD8+CD57+ cells that had expanded, as shown by flow cytometry. The sequenced sample was sorted CD4+, CD8+, or CD8+CD57+ T cells (not recorded which) from PBMCs. The receptors come from a human donor with aplastic anemia.

The chain links TRBV29-1 to TRBJ2-7, with 7 bases identical to TRBD1. The CDR3 runs 14 residues. The V gene end was trimmed by 4 bases and the J gene end by 2 bases; junction bases not matched to a gene: 8. Germline assignment: CDR1 SQVTM and CDR2 ANQGSEA. CDR3 DNA: TGCAGCGTTGTTCCGGGACAGCTAACCTACGAGCAGTACTTC. This gives the protein CSVVPGQLTYEQYF.

The chain couples TRBV7-4 to TRBJ1-1; TRBD1 matches 7 bases. The germline gives CDR1 SGHVT, CDR2 SQSDAQ. CDR3 size: 14 residues. V lost 4 bases, J lost 4 bases, and 6 bases stayed unmatched. Written as DNA, the CDR3 is TGTGCCAGCAGCTCGACAGGGAGGGCCACTGAAGCTTTCTTT. This codes for CASSSTGRATEAFF. Filled out from reference TRBV7-4 and TRBJ1-1, the complete variable domain reads GAGVSQSPRYKVAKRGRDVALRCDSISGHVTLYWYRQTLGQGSEVLTYSQSDAQRDKSGRPSGRFSAERPERSVSTLKIQRTEQGDSAVYLCASSSTGRATEAFFGQGTRLTVV.

V and J are TRBV7-2 and TRBJ1-2; TRBD1 might be the D (5 bases). The length of the CDR3 is 13 residues. Germline CDR1 SGHTA, CDR2 FQGNSA. V was pared by 5 bases and J by 3 bases, with 10 bases between. This chain's CDR3 is CASSQQAYYGYTF. The CDR3 DNA sequence: TGTGCCAGCAGCCAACAGGCTTACTATGGCTACACCTTC.

This clonotype was detected only a few times. Germline is not matched at one junction end, which may reflect a read error. The V gene is TRBV10-3, the J gene TRBJ2-4; 7 nucleotides match TRBD1. From germline, CDR1 is ENHRY and CDR2 SYGVKD. The CDR3 runs to 11 residues. The CDR3: CAISDYDRVSF. The CDR3 nucleotides read TGTGCCATCAGTGACTACGACAGGGTCTCCTTC.

The count of this clonotype is one. The chain combines TRBV29-1 with TRBJ1-2; possibly TRBD1 for D (5 bases). Trimming stripped 3 bases from V and 6 bases from J, with 20 bases between. The CDR3 is 15 amino acids. The V gene's germline CDR1 is SQVTM and CDR2 ANQGSEA. The CDR3 loop reads CSVEVGVGGTDGYTF. In DNA, the CDR3 is TGCAGCGTTGAGGTGGGAGTGGGGGGTACGGATGGCTACACCTTC.

This clonotype was picked up many times. The rearrangement links TRBV5-5 to TRBJ1-2; D call uncertain. V shed 4 bases and J shed 3 bases, with 13 bases lying between them. The germline V gene encodes CDR1 SGHKS and CDR2 YYEKEE (reference sequence). The CDR3 extends over 14 amino acids. The CDR3 sequence: CASSPENGDYGYTF. The CDR3 nucleotides are TGTGCCAGCAGCCCCGAGAATGGTGACTATGGCTACACCTTC.

This clonotype was seen repeatedly, ten times or more. The chain uses TRBV24-1 and TRBJ2-2, with 8 bases fitting TRBD1. Losses at the gene ends were 1 base for V and 8 bases for J; bases not matched to a gene: 14. CDR1 and CDR2 (germline): KGHDR, SFDVKD. The CDR3 is 18 residues long. CDR3 DNA: TGTGCCACCAGTGATTTCGTCAGGGGGCTGGATCGAGCAGGGGAGCTGTTTTTT. Protein sequence: CATSDFVRGLDRAGELFF.

The chain is built from TRBV2 and TRBJ1-6, with 7 nucleotides matching TRBD1. The CDR3 length is 15 residues. CDR1 is SNHLY and CDR2 is FYNNEI in the germline V gene. Germline trimming cut 7 bases from V and 0 bases from J; bases unmatched to any gene: 3. CDR3 in amino acids: CASIRDSSYNSPLHF. As DNA, the CDR3 is TGTGCCAGCATTAGGGACAGCTCCTATAATTCACCCCTCCACTTT.

The chain recombines TRBV10-2 with TRBJ2-7; D possibly corresponds to TRBD1 (6 bases). The CDR3 has 13 residues. The ends were cut back, 3 bases at V and 5 bases at J, with 11 bases in the middle. CDR1 and CDR2 (germline): WSHSY, SAAADI. For the CDR3, the DNA is TGCGCCAGCAGTGAACGACAGGTCCACGAGCAGTACTTC. This codes for CASSERQVHEQYF.

This chain joins TRBV7-3 and TRBJ1-1, with D perhaps TRBD1 (6 bases). Germline lookup yields CDR1 SGHTA and CDR2 FQGTGA. Trimming took 1 base from V and 1 from J, leaving 22 bases between them. The CDR3 runs 19 residues. DNA for the CDR3: TGTGCCAGCAGCTTAAAGGTTCGAGCGGGGGCTGTAGAGAACACTGAAGCTTTCTTT. Protein: CASSLKVRAGAVENTEAFF.

Comment on this clonotype: The junction and the germline gene differ at one end; a read error may be behind it. This chain joins TRBV11-2 and TRBJ2-3; D possibly corresponds to TRBD1 (5 bases). Germline V CDR1 and CDR2: SGHAT, FQNNGV. There are 14 residues in the CDR3. The CDR3 coding sequence is TGTGCCAACAGCTTAGAGCCATCAGGGATGACGCAGTATTTT. Amino acid sequence: CANSLEPSGMTQYF.

This clonotype was found once. The CDR3 is CASSDTIYGYTF. The CDR3 coding sequence is TGTGCCAGCAGCGACACCATCTATGGCTACACCTTC. This sequence joins TRBV9 and TRBJ1-2; D remains ambiguous. CDR3 length: 12 amino acids. Germline values: CDR1 SGDLS, CDR2 YYNGEE. V lost 3 bases and J 4 bases, leaving 7 bases between the germline ends.

The chain employs TRBV2 and TRBJ2-7, with a possible D match to TRBD1 (7 bases). The CDR3 runs to 12 residues. Trimming took 11 bases from V and 2 from J, leaving 13 bases between them. Germline CDR1 SNHLY, CDR2 FYNNEI. The CDR3 DNA is TGTGCCGTCAGGGGGGAAGCCTACGAGCAGTACTTC. Its translation is CAVRGEAYEQYF.

Only a few counts were recorded for this clonotype. The CDR3 nucleotides read TGTGCCAGCAGTTTTCTGCCTAGCAGGGATCGCTCCTACGAGCAGTACTTC. Its translation is CASSFLPSRDRSYEQYF. This chain connects TRBV28 to TRBJ2-7; the D call may be TRBD1 or TRBD2 (5 bases each). Trimming shortened V by 3 bases and J by 0 bases, and 18 bases separated the two germline ends. CDR1 MDHEN and CDR2 SYDVKM come from the germline V gene. The CDR3 is 17 residues long.

The V call is TRBV7-9, the J call TRBJ2-7; 9 bases fit TRBD1. Germline V gene sequence: CDR1 SEHNR, CDR2 FQNEAQ (reference sequence). The CDR3 runs 15 residues. V gave up 5 bases and J gave up 2 bases; unmatched junction bases: 7. The DNA for the CDR3 is TGTGCCAGCAGCGAAGCCGGGACAGGGCCCTACGAGCAGTACTTC. Translated, it gives CASSEAGTGPYEQYF.

This clonotype was recorded a few times. A read error may be the cause here, since a much bigger clone is one base away. The chain uses TRBV27 and TRBJ2-7; 10 bases are a match to TRBD1. The V gene's germline CDR1 is MNHEY and CDR2 SMNVEV (reference sequence). V was pared by 4 bases and J by 3 bases, with 0 bases of the junction left unmatched. The CDR3 consists of 13 residues. DNA of the CDR3: TGTGCCAGCAGTTGGGACAGGGGCTACGAGCAGTACTTC. Its translation: CASSWDRGYEQYF.

The chain combines TRBV20-1 with TRBJ2-7; D could derive from TRBD1 or TRBD2 (5 bases each). The CDR3 has 12 residues. Germline values: CDR1 DFQATT, CDR2 SNEGSKA (reference sequence). V lost 6 bases, J lost 5 bases, and 14 bases lay in between. For the CDR3, the DNA is TGCAGTGCCGGGCAGGGACGGCACGAGCAGTACTTC. Its translation: CSAGQGRHEQYF.

This clonotype occurred once. The rearrangement uses TRBV6-4 and TRBJ1-6; maybe TRBD1 (6 bases). V was pared by 8 bases and J by 14 bases, with 7 bases between. The CDR3 covers 9 residues. Per germline, CDR1 MRHNA and CDR2 SNTAGT. CDR3 DNA sequence: TGTGCCAGCCCAGGGGCCCTCCACTTT. Residues: CASPGALHF.

On this clonotype itself: Sequence at one end of the junction differs from germline and may be a read error. V and J are TRBV7-9 and TRBJ2-7; D may be TRBD1 (5 bases). The CDR3 runs 13 residues. Germline V gene lookup returns CDR1 SEHNR and CDR2 FQNEAQ (reference sequence). In DNA, the CDR3 is TGCGCCAGCACCGACAGTTTTCCCTACGAGCAGTACTTC. This translates into CASTDSFPYEQYF.

In the case of this clonotype: The junction departs from the called germline gene at one end, perhaps through a read error. The V and J genes are TRBV5-1 and TRBJ2-1, with 14 positions matching TRBD2. Per germline, CDR1 SGHRS and CDR2 YFSETQ. The CDR3 length is 18 residues. CDR3 amino acids: CASSLEGLAGGWYNEQSF. The CDR3 DNA is TGCGCCAGCAGCTTGGAAGGACTAGCGGGAGGATGGTACAATGAGCAGTCCTTC.

The chain is built from TRBV19 and TRBJ2-7, with D perhaps matching TRBD2 (6 bases). CDR3 size: 13 residues. Germline CDR1 and CDR2: LNHDA and SQIVND (reference sequence). The V end lost 6 bases, the J end lost 1 base, and 10 bases lay between the germline ends. DNA of the CDR3: TGTGCCAGTAGCCCACTAGCATCCTACGAGCAGTACTTC. It is translated as CASSPLASYEQYF.

The rearrangement links TRBV2 to TRBJ2-7; TRBD1 might be the D (5 bases). Per germline, CDR1 SNHLY and CDR2 FYNNEI. The germline V and J ends were trimmed by 10 bases and 2 bases, with 9 bases remaining between them. The CDR3 consists of 11 residues. The CDR3 region has the DNA TGTGCCACGGAACAGGCCTACGAGCAGTACTTC. Translated: CATEQAYEQYF.